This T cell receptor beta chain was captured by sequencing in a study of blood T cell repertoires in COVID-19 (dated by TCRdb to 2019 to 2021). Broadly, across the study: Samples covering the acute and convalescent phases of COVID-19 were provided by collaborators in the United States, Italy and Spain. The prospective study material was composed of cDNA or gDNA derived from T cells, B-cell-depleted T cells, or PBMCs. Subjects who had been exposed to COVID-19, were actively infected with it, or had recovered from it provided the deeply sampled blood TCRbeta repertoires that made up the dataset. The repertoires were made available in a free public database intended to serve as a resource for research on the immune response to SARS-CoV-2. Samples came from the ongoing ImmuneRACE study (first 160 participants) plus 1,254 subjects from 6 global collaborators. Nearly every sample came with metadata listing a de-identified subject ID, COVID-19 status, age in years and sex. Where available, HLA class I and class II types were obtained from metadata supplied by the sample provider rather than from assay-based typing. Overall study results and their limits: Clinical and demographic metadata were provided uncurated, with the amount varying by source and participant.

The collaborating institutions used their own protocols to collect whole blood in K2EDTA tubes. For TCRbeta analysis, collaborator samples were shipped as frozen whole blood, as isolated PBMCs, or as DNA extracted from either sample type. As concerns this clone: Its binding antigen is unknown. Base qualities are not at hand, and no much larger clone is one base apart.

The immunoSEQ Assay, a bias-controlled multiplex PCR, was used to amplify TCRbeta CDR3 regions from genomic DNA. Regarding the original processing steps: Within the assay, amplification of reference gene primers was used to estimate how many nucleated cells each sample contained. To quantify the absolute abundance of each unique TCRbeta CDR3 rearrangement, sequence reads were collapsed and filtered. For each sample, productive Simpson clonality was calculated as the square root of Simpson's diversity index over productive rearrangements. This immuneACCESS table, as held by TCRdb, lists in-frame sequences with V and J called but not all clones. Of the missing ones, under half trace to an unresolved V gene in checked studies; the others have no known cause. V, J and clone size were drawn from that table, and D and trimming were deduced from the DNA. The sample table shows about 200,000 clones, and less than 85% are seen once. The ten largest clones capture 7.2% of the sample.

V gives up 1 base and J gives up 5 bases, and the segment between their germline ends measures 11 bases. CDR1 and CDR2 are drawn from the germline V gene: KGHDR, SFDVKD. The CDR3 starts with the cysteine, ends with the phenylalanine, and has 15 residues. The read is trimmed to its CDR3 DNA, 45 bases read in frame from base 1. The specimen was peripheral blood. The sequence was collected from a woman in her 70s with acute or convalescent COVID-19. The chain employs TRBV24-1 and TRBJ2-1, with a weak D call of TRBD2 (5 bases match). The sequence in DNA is TGTGCCACCAGTGATTTCGGGGTGTTTCACAATGAGCAGTTCTTC. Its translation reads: CATSDFGVFHNEQFF.